These 2 T cell receptor beta chains came from one sample sequenced in a study of Graves' ophthalmopathy and Graves' hyperthyroidism. From RNA, the CDR3 regions of TCR beta chains were amplified and sequenced. First-round RT-PCR employed HTBI primers, with a second-round multiplex PCR after it. TCRdb reanalysed the multiplex PCR reads using MiXCR and keeps one entry per CDR3 protein. The sample has under 800,000 distinct CDR3 sequences; approximately 22% are singletons. The sequencing sample was made of peripheral blood. The receptors stem from a woman between 18 and 30 years old with stable Graves' hyperthyroidism. Some clones in this sample may be carry-over from other donors' samples.

The table lists this clonotype with many counts. The chain couples TRBV6-5 to TRBJ2-7; no clear D. The length of the CDR3 is 13 residues. The ends were cut back, 2 bases at V and 6 bases at J, with 11 bases in the middle. Germline V gene data show CDR1 as MNHEY and CDR2 as SVGAGI. In DNA, the CDR3 is TGTGCCAGCAGTTACCCACCCCCGGGCGAGCAGTACTTC. It encodes CASSYPPPGEQYF.

This clonotype has a count of ten or more. This chain joins TRBV20-1 and TRBJ1-2; D unresolved. Trimming pared 1 base from V and 8 bases from J, leaving 8 bases between. Germline V CDR1 and CDR2: DFQATT, SNEGSKA (reference sequence). The CDR3 extends over 11 amino acids. The chain's CDR3 is CSARGERGYTF. The CDR3, as DNA: TGCAGTGCTAGAGGCGAGAGGGGCTACACCTTC.